This T cell receptor beta chain was captured by sequencing in a study of blood T cell repertoires in COVID-19. Study as a whole: COVID-19 samples from acute and convalescent phases originated in the United States, Italy and Spain. PBMCs, B-cell-depleted T cells, or T cells were the source of the cDNA or gDNA that made up the material.

Individuals aged 18 to 89 years were recruited from approximately 22 US areas. Produced via immunoSEQ multiplex PCR; TCRdb's table is partial and in-frame only. In the table there are fewer than 450,000 clones, around 90% of which are singletons. The germline CDR1 and CDR2 sequences are SNHLY and FYNNEI. The CDR3 has 15 amino acids. V lost 8 bases and J lost 1; bases outside the gene matches: 9. The chain combines TRBV2 with TRBJ1-1, with 8 bases that match TRBD1. Material: PBMCs or T cells enriched from blood (not recorded which). The TCR was taken from a woman in her thirties or forties with acute COVID-19. DNA of the CDR3: TGTGCCAGCTTTAAAACGGACAGGGCGAACACTGAAGCTTTCTTT. It encodes CASFKTDRANTEAFF.